The rows below give T cell receptor beta chains drawn from one sample of a study of multiple sclerosis patients with progressive multifocal leukoencephalopathy. Generated by immunoSEQ multiplex PCR, the TCRdb table keeps only in-frame clones and is missing some. The repertoire holds more than 30,000 clones, with about 91% as singletons. Sequenced here: PBMCs, sampled from a patient treated with natalizumab. The receptors were sampled from a woman in her thirties or forties with progressive multifocal leukoencephalopathy. Each CDR3 is given without its conserved first and last residue. Size values are once, few and many counts, or a class for expanded clones, and some rows have none.

>.|TRBV6-6
ASSWDRNQPQH
>.|TRBV18
ASSPRQGGTSAETQY
>.|TRBV19
ASSNPGTYYEQY
>.|TRBV5-1
ASSSTLTSDSTDTQY
>.|TRBV10-1
ASSRRQGEDGYT
>.|TRBV6-5
ASSEVPVVGYT
>.|TRBV30
AWSYGAQQY
>.|TRBV11-2
ASSDAGLHYT
>.|TRBV5-4
ASSLGHWSPLH
>.|TRBV28
ASQSKGTGGFTDTQY
>.|TRBV9
ASSVLQGHEQF
>.|TRBV4-1
ASSQVSADFYGYT
>.|TRBV27
ASSLESGTSRAGELF
>few|TRBV19
ASSADRGQTGNTIY
>.|TRBV7-2
ASSLAIANTGELF
>.|TRBV10-2
ASRAGTTGIQY
>.|TRBV11-3
ASSLTGLADTQY
>.|TRBV9
ASSPRVVGRTGDTQY
>once|TRBV20-1
SAYRGETQY
>.|TRBV5-1
ASRHRQGGNSPLH
>.|TRBV6-5
ASSYKRSNAYEQY
>.|TRBV5-1
ASSDTSGSYEQY
>.|TRBV30
AWSPGQGPGELF
>once|TRBV11-3
ASSLAGWGMNTEAF
>.|TRBV10-3
ATKAGGDSYNEQF
>.|TRBV14
ASSQAGNYGYT
>.|TRBV25-1
ASSEVGQGGHYEQY
>.|TRBV6-5
ASSGIVSGNTIY
>once|TRBV19
ASTDRSGANVLT
>once|TRBV30
AWSPGHTSYNEQF
>.|TRBV2
ASSLIQGNQPQH
>.|TRBV7-2
ASSLQGVAKNIQY
>.|TRBV30
AWTGLAGVTNTGELF
>.|TRBV28
ASLPPWATLLAGGPDTQY
>.|TRBV2
ASSGPGGDTQY
>.|TRBV2
ASQSRGNQPQH
>.|TRBV4-3
ASSQDMRGYEQY
>.|TRBV5-1
ASSLAFLAGEDEQF
>.|TRBV29-1
SARGKVDRGDAF